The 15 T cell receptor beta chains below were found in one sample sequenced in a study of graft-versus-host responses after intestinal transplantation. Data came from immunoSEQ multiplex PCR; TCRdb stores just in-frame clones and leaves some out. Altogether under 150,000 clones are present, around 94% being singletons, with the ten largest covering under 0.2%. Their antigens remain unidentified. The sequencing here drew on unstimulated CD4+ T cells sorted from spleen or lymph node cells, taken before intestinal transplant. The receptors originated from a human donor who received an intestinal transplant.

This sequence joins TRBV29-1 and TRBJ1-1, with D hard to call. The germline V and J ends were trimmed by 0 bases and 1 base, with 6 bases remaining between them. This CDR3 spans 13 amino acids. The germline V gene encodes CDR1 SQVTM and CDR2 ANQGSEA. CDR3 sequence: CSVEEKRNTEAFF. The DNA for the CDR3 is TGCAGCGTTGAAGAGAAGAGGAACACTGAAGCTTTCTTT. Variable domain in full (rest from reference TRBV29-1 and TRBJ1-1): SAVISQKPSRDICQRGTSLTIQCQVDSQVTMMFWYRQQPGQSLTLIATANQGSEATYESGFVIDKFPISRPNLTFSTLTVSNMSPEDSSIYLCSVEEKRNTEAFFGQGTRLTVV.

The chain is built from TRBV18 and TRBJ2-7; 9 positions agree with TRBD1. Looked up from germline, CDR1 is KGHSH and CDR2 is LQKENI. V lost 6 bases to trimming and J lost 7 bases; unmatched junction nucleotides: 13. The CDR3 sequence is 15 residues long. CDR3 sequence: CASSSRTGANREQYF. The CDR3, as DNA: TGTGCCAGCTCTTCTAGGACAGGGGCTAACCGGGAGCAGTACTTC.

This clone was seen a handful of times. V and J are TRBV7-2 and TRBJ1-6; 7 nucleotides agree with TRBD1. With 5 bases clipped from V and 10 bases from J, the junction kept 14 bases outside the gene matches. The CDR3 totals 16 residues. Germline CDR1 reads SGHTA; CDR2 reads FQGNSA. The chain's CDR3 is CASSPGGRGSGSPLHF. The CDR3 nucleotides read TGTGCCAGCAGCCCCGGGGGCAGGGGGAGCGGGTCACCCCTCCACTTT.

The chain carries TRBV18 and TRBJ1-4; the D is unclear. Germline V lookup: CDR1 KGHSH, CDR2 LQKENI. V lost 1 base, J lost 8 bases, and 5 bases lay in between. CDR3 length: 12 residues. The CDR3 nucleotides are TGTGCCAGCTCACCACAGGAGGAAAAACTGTTTTTT. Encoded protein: CASSPQEEKLFF.

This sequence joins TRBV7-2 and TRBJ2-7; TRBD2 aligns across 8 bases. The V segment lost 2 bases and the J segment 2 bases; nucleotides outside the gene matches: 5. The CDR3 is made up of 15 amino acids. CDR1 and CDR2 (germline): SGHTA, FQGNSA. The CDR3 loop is CASSLQSGGAYEQYF. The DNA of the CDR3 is TGTGCCAGCAGCTTACAAAGCGGGGGAGCCTACGAGCAGTACTTC.

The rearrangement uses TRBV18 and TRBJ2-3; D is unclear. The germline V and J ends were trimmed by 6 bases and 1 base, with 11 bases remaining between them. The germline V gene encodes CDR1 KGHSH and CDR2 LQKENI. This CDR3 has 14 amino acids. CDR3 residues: CASSLSSGTDTQYF. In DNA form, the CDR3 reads TGTGCCAGCTCCCTAAGTTCTGGCACAGATACGCAGTATTTT.

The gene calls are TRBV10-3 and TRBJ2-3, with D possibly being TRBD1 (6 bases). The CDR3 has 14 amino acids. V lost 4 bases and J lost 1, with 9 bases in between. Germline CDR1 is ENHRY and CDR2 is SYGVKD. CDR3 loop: CAISAQGGTDTQYF. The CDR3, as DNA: TGTGCCATCAGTGCACAGGGCGGCACAGATACGCAGTATTTT.

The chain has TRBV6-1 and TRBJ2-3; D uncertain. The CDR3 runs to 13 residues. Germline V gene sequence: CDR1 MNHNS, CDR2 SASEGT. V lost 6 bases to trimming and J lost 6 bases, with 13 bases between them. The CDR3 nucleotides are TGTGCCAGCAGCCGGATCCTCATGGATACGCAGTATTTT. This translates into CASSRILMDTQYF.

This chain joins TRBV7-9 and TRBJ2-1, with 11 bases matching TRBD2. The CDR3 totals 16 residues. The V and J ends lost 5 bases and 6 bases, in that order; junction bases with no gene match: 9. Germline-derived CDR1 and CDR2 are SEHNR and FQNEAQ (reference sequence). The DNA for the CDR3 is TGTGCCAGCAGCGAGCCTAGCGGGGGGCCTGGCAATGAGCAGTTCTTC. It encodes CASSEPSGGPGNEQFF.

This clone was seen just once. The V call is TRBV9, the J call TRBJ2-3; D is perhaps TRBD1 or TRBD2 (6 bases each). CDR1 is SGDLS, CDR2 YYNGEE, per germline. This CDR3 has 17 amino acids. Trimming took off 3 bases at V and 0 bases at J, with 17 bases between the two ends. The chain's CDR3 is CASSAPTRGLSTDTQYF. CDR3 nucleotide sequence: TGTGCCAGCAGCGCCCCTACTCGGGGGCTTAGCACAGATACGCAGTATTTT.

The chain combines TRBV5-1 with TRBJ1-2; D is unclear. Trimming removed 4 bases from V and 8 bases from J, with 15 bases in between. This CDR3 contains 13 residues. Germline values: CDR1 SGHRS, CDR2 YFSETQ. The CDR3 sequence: CASSEDGYGGYTF. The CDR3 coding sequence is TGCGCCAGCAGCGAGGACGGATACGGCGGCTACACCTTC. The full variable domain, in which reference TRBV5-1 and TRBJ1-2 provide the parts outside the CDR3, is KAGVTQTPRYLIKTRGQQVTLSCSPISGHRSVSWYQQTPGQGLQFLFEYFSETQRNKGNFPGRFSGRQFSNSRSEMNVSTLELGDSALYLCASSEDGYGGYTFGSGTRLTVV.

As DNA, the CDR3 is TGTGCCAGCAGCTTAATATTAAGGGACTGGGGGACAGATACGCAGTATTTT. It translates to CASSLILRDWGTDTQYF. V and J are TRBV7-9 and TRBJ2-3; D is perhaps TRBD2 (6 bases). There are 17 residues in the CDR3. V lost 2 bases and J 3 bases, leaving 18 bases between the germline ends. Germline loops: CDR1 SEHNR, CDR2 FQNEAQ (reference sequence). Variable domain in full (rest from reference TRBV7-9 and TRBJ2-3): DTGVSQNPRHKITKRGQNVTFRCDPISEHNRLYWYRQTLGQGPEFLTYFQNEAQLEKSRLLSDRFSAERPKGSFSTLEIQRTEQGDSAMYLCASSLILRDWGTDTQYFGPGTRLTVL.

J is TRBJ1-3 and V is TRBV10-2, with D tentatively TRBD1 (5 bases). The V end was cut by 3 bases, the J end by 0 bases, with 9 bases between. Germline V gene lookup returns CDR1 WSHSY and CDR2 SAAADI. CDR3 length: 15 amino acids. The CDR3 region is CASSDTGTSGNTIYF. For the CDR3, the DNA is TGCGCCAGCAGTGACACGGGGACCTCTGGAAACACCATATATTTT.

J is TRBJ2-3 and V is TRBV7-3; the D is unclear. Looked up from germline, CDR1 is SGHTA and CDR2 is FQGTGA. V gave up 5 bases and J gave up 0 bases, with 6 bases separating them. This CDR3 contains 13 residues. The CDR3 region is CASSRASTDTQYF. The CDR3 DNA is TGTGCCAGCAGCCGAGCAAGCACAGATACGCAGTATTTT.

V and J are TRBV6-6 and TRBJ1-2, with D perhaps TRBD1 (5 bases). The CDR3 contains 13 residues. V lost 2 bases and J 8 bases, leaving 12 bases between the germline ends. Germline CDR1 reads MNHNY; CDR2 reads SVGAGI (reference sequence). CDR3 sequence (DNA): TGTGCCAGCAGTTACCCGGGGGGGTTGGGCTACACCTTC. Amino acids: CASSYPGGLGYTF.